The 25 T cell receptor beta chains reported below all come from one sample, sequenced in a study of control samples from healthy donors and cancer patients. Sequencing was performed with immunoSEQ multiplex PCR; in TCRdb, only in-frame clones are kept and a portion is missing. The sample consists of about 170,000 clones, 85% to 90% of them appearing once. The sequencing input was blood. Every receptor here comes from a man under 40 in good health.

The gene calls are TRBV5-5 and TRBJ1-2; 7 nucleotides agree with TRBD1. The CDR3 is 12 residues long. J lost 6 bases, V lost 4 bases, and 3 bases had no gene match. Germline CDR1 reads SGHKS; CDR2 reads YYEKEE (reference sequence). The CDR3 region has the DNA TGTGCCAGCAGCCGGGACAGTGATGGCTACACCTTC. Translating gives CASSRDSDGYTF.

The chain links TRBV29-1 to TRBJ1-3; a weak D match, TRBD1 (6 bases). CDR1 and CDR2 from the germline V gene are SQVTM and ANQGSEA. CDR3 length equals 17 residues. The V end lost 1 base, the J end lost 3 bases, and 19 bases lay between the germline ends. The CDR3 DNA is TGCAGCGTTGAAGCGACAAAGGGGGTTATGGGTGGAAACACCATATATTTT. Protein sequence: CSVEATKGVMGGNTIYF.

V and J are TRBV27 and TRBJ1-1; D unclear. The CDR3 consists of 14 residues. CDR1 is MNHEY and CDR2 is SMNVEV in the germline V gene (reference sequence). V was pared by 7 bases and J by 0 bases, with 12 bases between. This CDR3 is CASKQEGLNTEAFF. The CDR3 DNA sequence: TGTGCCAGCAAGCAGGAAGGCCTGAACACTGAAGCTTTCTTT.

The genes are TRBV27 and TRBJ2-5, with 9 positions matching TRBD1. The CDR3 runs 14 residues. CDR1 and CDR2 (germline): MNHEY, SMNVEV (reference sequence). V lost 5 bases, J lost 4 bases, and 5 bases stayed unmatched. CDR3 loop: CASSVGQGGETQYF. Written as DNA, the CDR3 is TGTGCCAGCAGTGTGGGACAGGGAGGAGAGACCCAGTACTTC.

The chain employs TRBV7-2 and TRBJ2-1; 9 positions agree with TRBD2. With V trimmed by 2 bases and J by 4 bases, 3 bases remained unmatched. The CDR3 loop spans 15 amino acids. Germline assignment: CDR1 SGHTA and CDR2 FQGNSA. The CDR3 nucleotides read TGTGCCAGCAGCTTAACTAGCGGGCGTTACAATGAGCAGTTCTTC. This gives the protein CASSLTSGRYNEQFF.

This rearrangement joins TRBV7-9 to TRBJ1-2; D may be TRBD1 (5 bases). Germline V gene sequence: CDR1 SEHNR, CDR2 FQNEAQ (reference sequence). V was clipped by 5 bases and J by 8 bases, with 21 bases between them. The CDR3 is 15 amino acids. The CDR3: CASSGTGTRLSGYTF. Here the CDR3 DNA reads TGTGCCAGCAGCGGAACCGGGACCCGACTGTCCGGCTACACCTTC.

The chain combines TRBV5-6 with TRBJ1-5, with 7 bases identical to TRBD1. CDR3 length: 15 amino acids. The trim removed 0 bases at V and 4 bases at J, leaving 4 bases unmatched. The germline V gene encodes CDR1 SGHDT and CDR2 YYEEEE. CDR3 sequence (DNA): TGTGCCAGCAGCTTGGGACAGGGTGGTAATCAGCCCCAGCATTTT. This sequence encodes CASSLGQGGNQPQHF.

This chain connects TRBV4-1 to TRBJ2-2; tentative D call: TRBD2 (7 bases). This CDR3 is built from 16 residues. Trimming cost V 4 bases and J 4 bases, with 16 bases left between them. Germline V CDR1 and CDR2: MGHRA, YSYEKL. The CDR3 nucleotides are TGCGCCAGCAGCCCACGGGGAGGGGGAGGCACCGGGGAGCTGTTTTTT. This encodes CASSPRGGGGTGELFF.

This clone occurred once. V is TRBV4-1 and J is TRBJ1-3; D not certain. The CDR3 sequence is 16 residues long. Germline CDR1 and CDR2: MGHRA and YSYEKL. V was trimmed by 4 bases and J by 2 bases, leaving 15 bases between them. CDR3: CASSLRTEPAGNTIYF. The CDR3 DNA is TGCGCCAGCAGCCTACGGACGGAACCCGCTGGAAACACCATATATTTT.

J is TRBJ2-7 and V is TRBV7-6; possible D gene TRBD1, 6 bases. Trimming stripped 2 bases from V and 3 bases from J, with 14 bases between. The CDR3 consists of 15 residues. The V gene's germline CDR1 is SGHVS and CDR2 FNYEAQ. The CDR3 DNA follows: TGTGCCAGCAGCTTAAGTCTCGGGACAAGCTACGAGCAGTACTTC. It encodes CASSLSLGTSYEQYF.

This chain uses TRBV20-1 with TRBJ1-2; D remains ambiguous. The CDR3 covers 11 residues. CDR1 is DFQATT, CDR2 SNEGSKA, per germline (reference sequence). V was trimmed by 1 base and J by 3 bases, leaving 3 bases between them. CDR3 protein: CSARVDYGYTF. The CDR3 DNA is TGCAGTGCTAGAGTGGACTATGGCTACACCTTC.

V gene TRBV19 combines with J gene TRBJ1-4; 7 bases agree with TRBD1. The germline CDR1 and CDR2 sequences are LNHDA and SQIVND (reference sequence). The V segment lost 10 bases and the J segment 6 bases; nucleotides outside the gene matches: 11. The CDR3 is 14 residues long. Here the CDR3 reads CATRRTGGDEKLFF. DNA of the CDR3: TGTGCCACCCGTAGGACAGGCGGAGATGAAAAACTGTTTTTT.

The chain employs TRBV12-5 and TRBJ1-5; D gene unclear. The germline CDR1 and CDR2 sequences are LGHNT and FRNRAP. This CDR3 region has 19 residues. V lost 4 bases and J 0 bases, leaving 22 bases between the germline ends. CDR3 loop: CASGSPSQLSRHSNQPQHF. Written as DNA, the CDR3 is TGTGCTAGTGGTTCCCCCTCACAGCTGAGCAGGCATAGCAATCAGCCCCAGCATTTT.

The rearrangement joins TRBV3-1 (or the pseudogene TRBV3-2) to TRBJ2-3; D not resolved. The germline gives CDR1 LGHDT, CDR2 YNNKEL (reference sequence). This CDR3 is 16 amino acids long. V was trimmed by 0 bases and J by 2 bases, leaving 12 bases between them. The CDR3 region has the DNA TGTGCCAGCAGCCAAGACGGAGACTTTCCCACAGATACGCAGTATTTT. Its translation is CASSQDGDFPTDTQYF.

The chain is built from TRBV28 and TRBJ2-5, with D perhaps TRBD1 (5 bases). Germline values: CDR1 MDHEN, CDR2 SYDVKM. The CDR3 has 15 residues. The ends were cut back, 2 bases at V and 5 bases at J, with 15 bases in the middle. The CDR3 DNA reads as TGTGCCAGCAGTTTAGTCCAAGGGGCTTTGGAGACCCAGTACTTC. It yields the protein CASSLVQGALETQYF.

The rearrangement links TRBV19 to TRBJ1-5, with unresolved D. CDR3 size: 13 residues. Trimming took 4 bases from V and 10 from J, leaving 14 bases between them. Germline assignment: CDR1 LNHDA and CDR2 SQIVND (reference sequence). The CDR3 protein is CASSRDLVAPQHF. The CDR3 DNA follows: TGTGCCAGTAGTAGGGATCTAGTTGCCCCCCAGCATTTT.

V is TRBV6-5 and J is TRBJ2-1, with TRBD1 as a possible D gene (6 bases). The CDR3 length is 15 residues. Germline V gene data show CDR1 as MNHEY and CDR2 as SVGAGI. Trimming stripped 0 bases from V and 3 bases from J, with 9 bases between. Here the CDR3 reads CASSYSMDSYNEQFF. As DNA, the CDR3 is TGTGCCAGCAGTTACTCGATGGACAGCTACAATGAGCAGTTCTTC.

This sequence joins TRBV11-2 and TRBJ2-1; D unclear. The CDR3 is 15 amino acids. Germline assignment: CDR1 SGHAT and CDR2 FQNNGV. Trimming took 4 bases from V and 0 from J, leaving 10 bases between them. CDR3 residues: CASSSTRDSYNEQFF. CDR3 sequence (DNA): TGTGCCAGCAGCTCCACCCGAGACTCCTACAATGAGCAGTTCTTC.

The chain is built from TRBV11-2 and TRBJ2-3; D is unresolved. Germline assignment: CDR1 SGHAT and CDR2 FQNNGV. The CDR3 spans 13 residues. The germline V and J ends were trimmed by 4 bases and 6 bases, with 11 bases remaining between them. The CDR3 nucleotides read TGTGCCAGCAGCTCCTTCCAGCGCGATACGCAGTATTTT. Protein: CASSSFQRDTQYF.

This clone has more than one count but fewer than ten. V is TRBV19 and J is TRBJ1-2; possibly TRBD1 for D (5 bases). Trimming cost V 2 bases and J 6 bases, with 10 bases left between them. Germline V gives CDR1 LNHDA, CDR2 SQIVND (reference sequence). The CDR3 has 13 residues. This CDR3 is CASSIFRENGYTF. Here the CDR3 DNA reads TGTGCCAGTAGTATATTCAGGGAGAATGGCTACACCTTC. The variable domain in full, completed from reference TRBV19 and TRBJ1-2, reads DGGITQSPKYLFRKEGQNVTLSCEQNLNHDAMYWYRQDPGQGLRLIYYSQIVNDFQKGDIAEGYSVSREKKESFPLTVTSAQKNPTAFYLCASSIFRENGYTFGSGTRLTVV.

The rearrangement joins TRBV2 to TRBJ2-7, with 9 bases fitting TRBD2. Germline lookup yields CDR1 SNHLY and CDR2 FYNNEI. J was trimmed by 6 bases and V by 11 bases; bases with no gene match: 11. CDR3 length equals 13 residues. In DNA, the CDR3 is TGTGCCGGAAAGCGGGAGGCGGGATCCGAGCAGTACTTC. It translates to CAGKREAGSEQYF.

This clone came up once. The chain combines TRBV2 with TRBJ2-3, with D possibly TRBD2 on 6 matching bases. CDR3 length equals 18 residues. The V end was cut by 0 bases, the J end by 2 bases, with 18 bases between. CDR1 is SNHLY and CDR2 is FYNNEI in the germline V gene. The CDR3 DNA follows: TGTGCCAGCAGTGAAGCGGGGATGACTAGGGAACCCACAGATACGCAGTATTTT. This encodes CASSEAGMTREPTDTQYF. The variable domain in full, completed from reference TRBV2 and TRBJ2-3, reads EPEVTQTPSHQVTQMGQEVILRCVPISNHLYFYWYRQILGQKVEFLVSFYNNEISEKSEIFDDQFSVERPDGSNFTLKIRSTKLEDSAMYFCASSEAGMTREPTDTQYFGPGTRLTVL.

V usage is TRBV9 and J usage is TRBJ2-3; D is ambiguous. The CDR3 loop spans 15 amino acids. Germline values: CDR1 SGDLS, CDR2 YYNGEE. The CDR3 reads CASRKGGLGTDTQYF. The CDR3 DNA sequence: TGTGCTTCCCGGAAGGGTGGGCTGGGCACAGATACGCAGTATTTT.

This rearrangement joins TRBV20-1 to TRBJ2-7; 10 positions agree with TRBD2. CDR1 is DFQATT, CDR2 SNEGSKA, per germline (reference sequence). The CDR3 runs to 11 residues. The CDR3 DNA follows: TGCAGGATGACTAGCGGGTACGAGCAGTACTTC. Translated, it gives CRMTSGYEQYF.

V gene TRBV20-1 combines with J gene TRBJ2-1; 9 positions agree with TRBD2. CDR3 length equals 14 residues. Germline loops: CDR1 DFQATT, CDR2 SNEGSKA (reference sequence). Trimming at V came to 3 bases and at J to 10 bases, leaving 10 bases not matched to a gene. The CDR3 sequence is CSASSGSGFVEQFF. The CDR3 nucleotides read TGCAGTGCTAGTAGCGGGAGCGGGTTTGTGGAGCAGTTCTTC.